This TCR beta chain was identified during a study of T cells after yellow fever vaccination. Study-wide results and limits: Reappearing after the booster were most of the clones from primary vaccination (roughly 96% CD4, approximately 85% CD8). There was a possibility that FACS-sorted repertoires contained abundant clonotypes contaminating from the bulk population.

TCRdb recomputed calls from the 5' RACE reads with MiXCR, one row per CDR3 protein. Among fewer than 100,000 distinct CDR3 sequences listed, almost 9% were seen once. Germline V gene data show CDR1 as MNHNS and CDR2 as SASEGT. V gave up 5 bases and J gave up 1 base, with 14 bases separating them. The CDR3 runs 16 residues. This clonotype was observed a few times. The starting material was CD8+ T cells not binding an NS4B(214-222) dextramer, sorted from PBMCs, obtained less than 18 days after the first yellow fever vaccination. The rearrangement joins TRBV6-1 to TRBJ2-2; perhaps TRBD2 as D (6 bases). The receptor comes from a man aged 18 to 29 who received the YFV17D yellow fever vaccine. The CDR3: CASSNSGGRNTGELFF. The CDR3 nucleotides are TGTGCCAGCAGTAATAGTGGAGGGAGGAACACCGGGGAGCTGTTTTTT.